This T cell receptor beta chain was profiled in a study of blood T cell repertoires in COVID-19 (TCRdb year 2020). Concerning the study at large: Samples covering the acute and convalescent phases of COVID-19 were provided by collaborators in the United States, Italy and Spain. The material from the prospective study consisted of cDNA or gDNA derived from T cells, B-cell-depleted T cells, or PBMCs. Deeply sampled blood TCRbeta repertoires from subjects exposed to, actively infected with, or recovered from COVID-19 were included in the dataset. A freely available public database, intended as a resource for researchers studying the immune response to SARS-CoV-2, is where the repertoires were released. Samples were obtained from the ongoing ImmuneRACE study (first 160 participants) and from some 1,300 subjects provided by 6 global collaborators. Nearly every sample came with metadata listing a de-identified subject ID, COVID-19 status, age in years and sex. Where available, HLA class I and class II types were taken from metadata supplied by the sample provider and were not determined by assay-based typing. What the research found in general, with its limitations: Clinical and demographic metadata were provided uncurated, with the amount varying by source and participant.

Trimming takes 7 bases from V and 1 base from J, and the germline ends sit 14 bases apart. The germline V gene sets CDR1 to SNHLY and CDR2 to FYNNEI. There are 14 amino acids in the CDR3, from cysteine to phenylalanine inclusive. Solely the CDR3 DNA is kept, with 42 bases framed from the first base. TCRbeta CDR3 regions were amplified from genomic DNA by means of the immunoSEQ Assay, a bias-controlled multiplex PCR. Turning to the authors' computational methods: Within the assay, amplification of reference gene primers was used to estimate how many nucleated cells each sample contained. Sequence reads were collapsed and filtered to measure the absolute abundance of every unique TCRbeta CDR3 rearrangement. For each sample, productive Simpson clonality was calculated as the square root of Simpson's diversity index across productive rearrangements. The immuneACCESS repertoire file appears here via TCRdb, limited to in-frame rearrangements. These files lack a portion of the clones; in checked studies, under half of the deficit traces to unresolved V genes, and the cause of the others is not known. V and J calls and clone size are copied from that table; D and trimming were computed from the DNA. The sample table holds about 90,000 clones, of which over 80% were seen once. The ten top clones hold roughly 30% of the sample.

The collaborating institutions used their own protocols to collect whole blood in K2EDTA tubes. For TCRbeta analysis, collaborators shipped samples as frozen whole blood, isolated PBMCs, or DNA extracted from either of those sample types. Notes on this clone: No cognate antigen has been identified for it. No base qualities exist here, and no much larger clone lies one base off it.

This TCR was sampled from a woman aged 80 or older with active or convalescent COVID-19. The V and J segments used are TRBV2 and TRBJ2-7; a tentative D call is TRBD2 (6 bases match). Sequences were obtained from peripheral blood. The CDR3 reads CASMSFSGSYEQYF. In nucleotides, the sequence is TGTGCCAGCATGTCTTTTAGCGGATCCTACGAGCAGTACTTC.